This T cell receptor (beta chain) was recovered during a study of blood T cell repertoires in COVID-19. About the research overall: The samples span acute and convalescent COVID-19 from the United States, Italy and Spain.

Participant age was roughly 18 to 100 years, and participants resided in 20 to 30 US areas. Membership in each cohort depended on participant-reported clinical history. Produced via immunoSEQ multiplex PCR; TCRdb's table is partial and in-frame only. The repertoire holds around 220,000 clones, with under 95% as singletons. Between the trimmed V and J ends, which lost 5 bases and 10 bases, there was a span of 24 bases. Germline assignment: CDR1 SEHNR and CDR2 FQNEAQ (reference sequence). CDR3 length equals 16 residues. Sequenced material: PBMCs or T cells enriched from blood (not recorded which). This TCR was sampled from a woman aged 18 to 35 who had recovered from COVID-19. The chain couples TRBV7-9 to TRBJ2-1; D is perhaps TRBD2 (6 bases). CDR3 nucleotides: TGTGCCAGCAGCGGCCCAGAGGACTACGCCTTTGGAGAGCAGTTCTTC. This gives the protein CASSGPEDYAFGEQFF. The full variable domain, with the rest looked up from reference TRBV7-9 and TRBJ2-1, is DTGVSQNPRHKITKRGQNVTFRCDPISEHNRLYWYRQTLGQGPEFLTYFQNEAQLEKSRLLSDRFSAERPKGSFSTLEIQRTEQGDSAMYLCASSGPEDYAFGEQFFGPGTRLTVL.